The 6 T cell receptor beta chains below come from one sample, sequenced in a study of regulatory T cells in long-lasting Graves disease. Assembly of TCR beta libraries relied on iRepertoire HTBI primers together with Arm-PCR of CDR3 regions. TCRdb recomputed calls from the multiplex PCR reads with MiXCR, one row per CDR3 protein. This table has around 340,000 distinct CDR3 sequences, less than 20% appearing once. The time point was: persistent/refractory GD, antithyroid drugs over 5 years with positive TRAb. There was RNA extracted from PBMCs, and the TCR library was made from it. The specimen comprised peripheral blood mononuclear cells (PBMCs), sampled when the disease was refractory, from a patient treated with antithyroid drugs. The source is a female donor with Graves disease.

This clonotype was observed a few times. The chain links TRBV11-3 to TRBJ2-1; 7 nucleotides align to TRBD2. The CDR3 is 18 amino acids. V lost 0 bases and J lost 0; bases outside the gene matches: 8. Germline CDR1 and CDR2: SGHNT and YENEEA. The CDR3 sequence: CASSLDSSGTISYNEQFF. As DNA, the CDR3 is TGTGCCAGCAGCTTAGACTCCTCCGGGACTATCTCCTACAATGAGCAGTTCTTC.

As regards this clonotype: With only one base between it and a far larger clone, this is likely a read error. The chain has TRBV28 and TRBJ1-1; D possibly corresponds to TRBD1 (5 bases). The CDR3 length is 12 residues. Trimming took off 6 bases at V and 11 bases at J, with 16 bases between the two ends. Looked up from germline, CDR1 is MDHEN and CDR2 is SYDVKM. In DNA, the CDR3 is TGTGCCAGCAGCCGGGACCCGAGGGAGGCTTTCTTT. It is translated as CASSRDPREAFF.

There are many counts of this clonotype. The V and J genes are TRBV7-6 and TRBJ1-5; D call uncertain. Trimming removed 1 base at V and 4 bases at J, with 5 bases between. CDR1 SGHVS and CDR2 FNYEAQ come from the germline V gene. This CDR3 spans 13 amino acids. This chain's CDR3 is CASSLGENQPQHF. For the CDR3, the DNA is TGTGCCAGCAGCTTAGGGGAAAATCAGCCCCAGCATTTT.

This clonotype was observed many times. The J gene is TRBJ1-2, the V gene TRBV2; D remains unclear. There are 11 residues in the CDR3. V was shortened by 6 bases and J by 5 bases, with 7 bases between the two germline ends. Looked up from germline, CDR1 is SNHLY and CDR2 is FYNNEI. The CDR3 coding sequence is TGTGCCAGCAGACCGACTTATGGCTACACCTTC. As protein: CASRPTYGYTF.

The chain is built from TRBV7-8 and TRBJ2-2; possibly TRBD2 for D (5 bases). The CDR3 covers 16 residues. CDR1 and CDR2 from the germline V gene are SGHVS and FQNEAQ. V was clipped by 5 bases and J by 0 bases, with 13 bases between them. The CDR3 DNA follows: TGTGCCAGCAGCCCAAGGCCACTAGCGAACACCGGGGAGCTGTTTTTT. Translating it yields CASSPRPLANTGELFF.

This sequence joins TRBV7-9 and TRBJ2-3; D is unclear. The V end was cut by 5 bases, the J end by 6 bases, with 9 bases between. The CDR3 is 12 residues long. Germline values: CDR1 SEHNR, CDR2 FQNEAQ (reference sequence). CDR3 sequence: CASSPPRDTQYF. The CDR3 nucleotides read TGTGCCAGCAGCCCCCCGCGGGATACGCAGTATTTT.